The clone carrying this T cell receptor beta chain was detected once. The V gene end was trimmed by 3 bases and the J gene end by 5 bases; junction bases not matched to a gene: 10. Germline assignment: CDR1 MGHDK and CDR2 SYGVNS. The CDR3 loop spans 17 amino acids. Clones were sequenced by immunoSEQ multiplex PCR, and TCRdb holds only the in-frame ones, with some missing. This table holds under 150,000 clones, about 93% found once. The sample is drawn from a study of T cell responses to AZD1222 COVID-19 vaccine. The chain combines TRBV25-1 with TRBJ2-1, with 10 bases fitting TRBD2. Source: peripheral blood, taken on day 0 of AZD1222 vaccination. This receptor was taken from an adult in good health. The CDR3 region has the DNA TGTGCCAGCAGTGATTTGGCTAGCGGGAGACAAAACAATGAGCAGTTCTTC. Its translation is CASSDLASGRQNNEQFF.